The T cell receptor (beta chain) under discussion was sequenced for a study of T cell responses to AZD1222 COVID-19 vaccine. General study results and limits: The sample set comprised mostly white British donors with more females, and clonal diversity was possibly underestimated.

Assay used: immunoSEQ multiplex PCR; TCRdb lists only in-frame clones, some missing. The sample yields about 140,000 clones, over 85% seen once. About this clone itself: Its antigen is unidentified.

The sequenced sample was peripheral blood, obtained on day 0 of MenACWY control vaccination. The clonotype comes from an adult in good health.

The CDR3 sequence is CATSTLAGPRNEQFF. The CDR3 coding sequence is TGTGCCACCAGCACCCTAGCGGGCCCAAGGAATGAGCAGTTCTTC. The chain is built from TRBV15 and TRBJ2-1, with TRBD2 matching 8 bases. From germline, CDR1 is LNHNV and CDR2 YYDKDF (reference sequence). The trim removed 4 bases at V and 7 bases at J, leaving 9 bases unmatched. This CDR3 has 15 amino acids.